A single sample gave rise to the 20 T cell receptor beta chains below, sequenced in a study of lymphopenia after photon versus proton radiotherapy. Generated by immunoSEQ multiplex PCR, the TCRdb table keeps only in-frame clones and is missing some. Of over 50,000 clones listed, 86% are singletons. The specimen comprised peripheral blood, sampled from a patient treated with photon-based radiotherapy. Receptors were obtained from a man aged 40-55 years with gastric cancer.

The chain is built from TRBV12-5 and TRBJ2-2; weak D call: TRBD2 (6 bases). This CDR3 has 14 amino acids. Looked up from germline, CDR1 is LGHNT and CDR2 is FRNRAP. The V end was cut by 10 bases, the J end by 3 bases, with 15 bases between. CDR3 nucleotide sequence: TGTGCTACCTGGGGGGTAGGGGACACCGGGGAGCTGTTTTTT. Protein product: CATWGVGDTGELFF.

CDR3 bases: TGCAGCGTTGGCAGCAAAAACATGAACACTGAAGCTTTCTTT. Translation gives CSVGSKNMNTEAFF. The chain has TRBV29-1 and TRBJ1-1; D is uncertain. Between the trimmed V and J ends, which lost 4 bases and 0 bases, there was a span of 12 bases. Germline V gives CDR1 SQVTM, CDR2 ANQGSEA. This CDR3 is built from 14 residues.

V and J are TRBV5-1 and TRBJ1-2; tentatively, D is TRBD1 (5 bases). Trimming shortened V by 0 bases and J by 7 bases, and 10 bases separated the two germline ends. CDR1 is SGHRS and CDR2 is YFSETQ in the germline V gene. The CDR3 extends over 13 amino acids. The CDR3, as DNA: TGCGCCAGCAGCTTGGGAGGGGAACCTGGCTACACCTTC. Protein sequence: CASSLGGEPGYTF. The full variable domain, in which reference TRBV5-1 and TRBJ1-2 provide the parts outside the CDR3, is KAGVTQTPRYLIKTRGQQVTLSCSPISGHRSVSWYQQTPGQGLQFLFEYFSETQRNKGNFPGRFSGRQFSNSRSEMNVSTLELGDSALYLCASSLGGEPGYTFGSGTRLTVV.

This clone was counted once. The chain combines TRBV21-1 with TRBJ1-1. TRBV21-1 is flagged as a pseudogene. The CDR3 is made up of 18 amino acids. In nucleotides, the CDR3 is TGTGCCAGCAGCATTTCGGCGGGAGGGCAGTCGGGGGACACTGAAGCTTTCTTT. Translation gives CASSISAGGQSGDTEAFF.

CDR3 DNA: TGTGCCAGCAGCTTCTCCGGACAGGGTCCTTACTTC. Its protein product is CASSFSGQGPYF. The genes are TRBV7-9 and TRBJ2-5; 8 bases are shared with TRBD1. Per the germline V gene, CDR1 is SEHNR and CDR2 is FQNEAQ (reference sequence). This CDR3 has 12 residues. J lost 14 bases, V lost 3 bases, and 8 bases had no gene match.

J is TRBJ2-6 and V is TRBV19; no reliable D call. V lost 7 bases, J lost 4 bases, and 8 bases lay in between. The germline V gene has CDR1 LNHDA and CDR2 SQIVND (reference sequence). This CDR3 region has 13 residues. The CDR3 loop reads CASKTAGANVLTF. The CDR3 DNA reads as TGTGCCAGTAAGACTGCCGGGGCCAACGTCCTGACTTTC.

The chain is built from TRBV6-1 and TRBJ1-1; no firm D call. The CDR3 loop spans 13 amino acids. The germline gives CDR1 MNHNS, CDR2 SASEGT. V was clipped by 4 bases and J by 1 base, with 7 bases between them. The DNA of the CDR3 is TGTGCCAGCAGTGCCTACAGGAACACTGAAGCTTTCTTT. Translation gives CASSAYRNTEAFF.

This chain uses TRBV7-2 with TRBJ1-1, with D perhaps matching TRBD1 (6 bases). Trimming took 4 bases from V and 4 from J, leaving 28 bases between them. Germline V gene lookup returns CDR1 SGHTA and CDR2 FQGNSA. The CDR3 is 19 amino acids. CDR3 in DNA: TGTGCCAGCAGCTCAAACTGGGGGGCGCGAAGGGTGAGGTCCACTGAAGCTTTCTTT. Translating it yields CASSSNWGARRVRSTEAFF.

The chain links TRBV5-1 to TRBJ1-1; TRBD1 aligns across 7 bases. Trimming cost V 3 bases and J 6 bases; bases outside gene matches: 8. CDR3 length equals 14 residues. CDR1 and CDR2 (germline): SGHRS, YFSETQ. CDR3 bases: TGCGCCAGCAGCTCTCAAACAGGGGTTCCTGAAGCTTTCTTT. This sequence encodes CASSSQTGVPEAFF.

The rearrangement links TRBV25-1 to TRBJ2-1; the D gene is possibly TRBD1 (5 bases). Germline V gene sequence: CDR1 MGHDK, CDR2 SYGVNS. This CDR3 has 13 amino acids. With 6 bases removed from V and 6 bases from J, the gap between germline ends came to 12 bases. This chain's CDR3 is CASSQMTVNEQFF. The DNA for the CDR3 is TGTGCCAGCAGCCAAATGACAGTCAATGAGCAGTTCTTC. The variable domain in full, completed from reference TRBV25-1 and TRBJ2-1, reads EADIYQTPRYLVIGTGKKITLECSQTMGHDKMYWYQQDPGMELHLIHYSYGVNSTEKGDLSSESTVSRIRTEHFPLTLESARPSHTSQYLCASSQMTVNEQFFGPGTRLTVL.

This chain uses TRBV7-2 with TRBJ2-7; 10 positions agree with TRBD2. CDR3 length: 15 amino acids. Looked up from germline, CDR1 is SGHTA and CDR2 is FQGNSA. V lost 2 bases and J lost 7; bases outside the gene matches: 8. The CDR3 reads CASSLLPSGGGEQYF. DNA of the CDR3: TGTGCCAGCAGCTTACTACCTAGCGGGGGTGGAGAGCAGTACTTC.

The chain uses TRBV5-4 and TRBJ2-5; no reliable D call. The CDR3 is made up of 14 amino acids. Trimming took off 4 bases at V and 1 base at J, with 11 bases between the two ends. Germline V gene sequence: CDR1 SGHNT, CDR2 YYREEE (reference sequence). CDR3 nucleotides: TGTGCCAGCAGCCATCCGGGCGGCCAAGAGACCCAGTACTTC. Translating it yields CASSHPGGQETQYF.

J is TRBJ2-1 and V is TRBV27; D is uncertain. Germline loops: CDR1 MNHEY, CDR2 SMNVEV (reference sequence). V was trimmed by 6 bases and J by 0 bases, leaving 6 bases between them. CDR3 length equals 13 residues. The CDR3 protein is CASSRSSYNEQFF. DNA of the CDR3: TGTGCCAGCAGCCGCAGCTCCTACAATGAGCAGTTCTTC.

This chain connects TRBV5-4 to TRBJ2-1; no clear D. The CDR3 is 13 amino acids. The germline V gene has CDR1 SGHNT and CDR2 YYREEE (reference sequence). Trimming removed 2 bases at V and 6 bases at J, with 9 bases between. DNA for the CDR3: TGTGCCAGCAGCTTTAGACTCCTCAATGAGCAGTTCTTC. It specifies CASSFRLLNEQFF.

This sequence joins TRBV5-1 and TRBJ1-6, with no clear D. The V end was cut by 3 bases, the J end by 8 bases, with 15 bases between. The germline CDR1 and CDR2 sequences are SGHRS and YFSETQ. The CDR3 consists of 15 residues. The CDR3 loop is CASSSRGVEDSPLHF. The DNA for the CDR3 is TGCGCCAGCAGCTCCCGGGGAGTGGAGGATTCACCCCTCCACTTT.

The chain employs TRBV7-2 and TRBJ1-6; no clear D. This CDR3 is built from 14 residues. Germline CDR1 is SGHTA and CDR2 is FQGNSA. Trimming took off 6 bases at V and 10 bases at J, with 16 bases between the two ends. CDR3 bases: TGTGCCAGCAGTGTGGCCCTTGTGGGCTCACCCCTCCACTTT. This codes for CASSVALVGSPLHF.

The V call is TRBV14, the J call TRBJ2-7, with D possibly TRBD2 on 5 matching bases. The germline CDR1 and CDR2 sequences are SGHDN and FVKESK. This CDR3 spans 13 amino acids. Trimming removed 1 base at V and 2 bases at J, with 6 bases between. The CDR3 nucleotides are TGTGCCAGCAGCCAAGCCGGGGCCTACGAGCAGTACTTC. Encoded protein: CASSQAGAYEQYF.

CDR3 DNA: TGTGCCAGCAGTGACGCTACAGTTTCCAATCAGCCCCAGCATTTT. Translation gives CASSDATVSNQPQHF. The rearrangement uses TRBV28 and TRBJ1-5; D is ambiguous. Trimming stripped 5 bases from V and 3 bases from J, with 14 bases between. This CDR3 spans 15 amino acids. The germline V gene has CDR1 MDHEN and CDR2 SYDVKM.

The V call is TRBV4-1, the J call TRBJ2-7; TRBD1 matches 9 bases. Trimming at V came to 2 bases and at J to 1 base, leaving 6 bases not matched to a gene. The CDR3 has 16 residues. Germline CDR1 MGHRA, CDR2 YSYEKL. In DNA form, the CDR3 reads TGCGCCAGCAGCCAACACTGGACAGGGGAATCCTACGAGCAGTACTTC. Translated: CASSQHWTGESYEQYF.

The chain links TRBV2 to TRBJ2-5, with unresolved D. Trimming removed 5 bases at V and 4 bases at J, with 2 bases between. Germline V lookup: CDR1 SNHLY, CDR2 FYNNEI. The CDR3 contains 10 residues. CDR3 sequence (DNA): TGTGCCAGCAGTATAGAGACCCAGTACTTC. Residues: CASSIETQYF.